The T cell receptor (beta chain) described here comes from a study of shared clonotypes between healthy human individuals. General study results and limits: Blood was the only sampled material, and tissue repertoires likely differ.

In the original processing: Filtering differed because ImmunoSEQ produced junction-only sequences that carried no quality scores. The protocol was immunoSEQ multiplex PCR, while the TCRdb copy is restricted to in-frame clones and leaves out a portion. That table furnishes V, J and clone size, whereas the DNA furnished D and trimming. Counted here are millions of clones, approximately 92% occurring once; the ten biggest clones make up over 0.12%. Concerning this clone: Antigen unknown.

From germline, CDR1 is SGHVS and CDR2 FQNEAQ. Trimming at V came to 0 bases and at J to 1 base, leaving 2 bases not matched to a gene. The CDR3 is 16 amino acids. The J gene is TRBJ2-3, the V gene TRBV7-8; TRBD1 matches 9 bases. Sequenced: naive CD4+ T cells sorted from blood. Subset meaning: CD45RA+ positively selected. The receptor comes from a man aged 18 to 35 in good health. The CDR3, as DNA: TGTGCCAGCAGCTTAGCGTGGACAGGGGGCACAGATACGCAGTATTTT. It yields the protein CASSLAWTGGTDTQYF.